The 6 T cell receptor beta chains reported below all come from one sample, sequenced in a study of graft-versus-host responses after intestinal transplantation. Produced via immunoSEQ multiplex PCR; TCRdb's table is partial and in-frame only. The data contain around 38,000 clones, 80% to 85% of them singletons. This sample comprised PBMCs, obtained 1,000 to 1,200 days after transplant. These receptors came from a human patient who received an intestinal transplant, so some T cells may come from the graft donor.

The CDR3 loop reads CASSPSGGGWDQYF. CDR3 in DNA: TGTGCCAGCAGCCCCTCAGGAGGGGGCTGGGACCAGTACTTC. The V call is TRBV7-2, the J call TRBJ2-5; possibly TRBD1 for D (7 bases). Trimming left V 5 bases short and J 10 bases short, with 20 bases between. The CDR3 consists of 14 residues. Germline V gene lookup returns CDR1 SGHTA and CDR2 FQGNSA.

V is TRBV7-2 and J is TRBJ1-5, with TRBD1 matching over 10 bases. The CDR3 runs to 18 residues. The germline CDR1 and CDR2 sequences are SGHTA and FQGNSA. V lost 3 bases to trimming and J lost 3 bases; unmatched junction nucleotides: 11. The CDR3 spells CASSFVPGTGVHNQPQHF. In nucleotides, the CDR3 is TGTGCCAGCAGCTTCGTACCCGGGACAGGGGTCCACAATCAGCCCCAGCATTTT.

The chain combines TRBV28 with TRBJ2-7; a weak D match, TRBD2 (6 bases). Germline CDR1 and CDR2: MDHEN and SYDVKM. This CDR3 has 12 amino acids. V gave up 2 bases and J gave up 5 bases, with 7 bases separating them. The CDR3 DNA follows: TGTGCCAGCAGTTTACGGGGGAACGAGCAGTACTTC. Its translation is CASSLRGNEQYF. The full variable domain, completed using reference TRBV28 and TRBJ2-7, is DVKVTQSSRYLVKRTGEKVFLECVQDMDHENMFWYRQDPGLGLRLIYFSYDVKMKEKGDIPEGYSVSREKKERFSLILESASTNQTSMYLCASSLRGNEQYFGPGTRLTVT.

This clone was seen just once. The rearrangement uses TRBV20-1 and TRBJ2-3; D ambiguous. CDR1 is DFQATT, CDR2 SNEGSKA, per germline (reference sequence). The CDR3 loop spans 11 amino acids. Trimming stripped 2 bases from V and 5 bases from J, with 5 bases between. In DNA, the CDR3 is TGCAGTGCTAGAAATGGAGATACGCAGTATTTT. Amino acid sequence: CSARNGDTQYF.

This clone was seen only a few times. The gene calls are TRBV4-1 and TRBJ2-1, with TRBD2 identical over 8 bases. Germline loops: CDR1 MGHRA, CDR2 YSYEKL. After removal of 1 base from V and 0 bases from J, the junction contained 5 bases not matched to a gene. The CDR3 sequence is 17 residues long. CDR3 bases: TGCGCCAGCAGCCAAGGGTACGGGACTAGCTCCTACAATGAGCAGTTCTTC. Translated, it gives CASSQGYGTSSYNEQFF.

The V and J genes are TRBV5-1 and TRBJ1-2; 11 bases fit TRBD1. CDR1 is SGHRS and CDR2 is YFSETQ in the germline V gene. The CDR3 consists of 15 residues. V shed 4 bases, J shed 3 bases, and the junction held 5 bases outside the gene matches. CDR3 protein: CASSPWTGGHYGYTF. The CDR3 bases are TGCGCCAGCAGCCCCTGGACAGGGGGCCACTATGGCTACACCTTC.